These 12 T cell receptor beta chains share one sample of origin, sequenced in a study of blood T cell repertoires in COVID-19. Profiling relied on immunoSEQ multiplex PCR, and the TCRdb table lists in-frame clones only, not all of them. The sample lists over 120,000 clones; around nine tenths were seen once. Sequencing was performed on peripheral blood. The receptors derive from a woman in her fifties or sixties with active or convalescent COVID-19.

The rearrangement uses TRBV28 and TRBJ2-1, with 7 bases that match TRBD2. The CDR3 runs 18 residues. The V segment lost 6 bases and the J segment 7 bases; nucleotides outside the gene matches: 21. Germline V gene lookup returns CDR1 MDHEN and CDR2 SYDVKM. CDR3 in amino acids: CASSPYGGGGRAANEQFF. CDR3 in DNA: TGTGCCAGCAGCCCCTATGGGGGGGGAGGGAGGGCCGCTAATGAGCAGTTCTTC. Together with reference TRBV28 and TRBJ2-1, the CDR3 gives the full variable domain: DVKVTQSSRYLVKRTGEKVFLECVQDMDHENMFWYRQDPGLGLRLIYFSYDVKMKEKGDIPEGYSVSREKKERFSLILESASTNQTSMYLCASSPYGGGGRAANEQFFGPGTRLTVL.

The chain joins TRBV4-1 to TRBJ2-7, with 8 bases fitting TRBD1. CDR1 is MGHRA, CDR2 YSYEKL, per germline. The trim removed 4 bases at V and 6 bases at J, leaving 26 bases unmatched. The CDR3 consists of 20 residues. Here the CDR3 DNA reads TGCGCCAGCAGCCCCGTCCCCCTAGGACAGGGAGCATTCCCCTTCGGCGAGCAGTACTTC. It codes for CASSPVPLGQGAFPFGEQYF.

The chain is built from TRBV7-8 and TRBJ2-3; 8 positions agree with TRBD2. CDR3 length equals 18 residues. V shed 4 bases, J shed 1 base, and the junction held 13 bases outside the gene matches. CDR1 is SGHVS, CDR2 FQNEAQ, per germline. The CDR3 sequence is CASSWGSGVVIGTDTQYF. The DNA of the CDR3 is TGTGCCAGCAGCTGGGGTAGCGGGGTTGTGATCGGCACAGATACGCAGTATTTT.

The chain links TRBV6-5 to TRBJ2-2, with TRBD1 matching 9 bases. Losses at the gene ends were 4 bases for V and 6 bases for J; bases not matched to a gene: 3. The CDR3 contains 14 residues. Germline V lookup: CDR1 MNHEY, CDR2 SVGAGI. The CDR3 is CASSLDRGPGELFF. CDR3 DNA sequence: TGTGCCAGCAGTTTGGACAGGGGACCCGGGGAGCTGTTTTTT.

The rearrangement uses TRBV27 and TRBJ1-6; 7 bases match TRBD1. Germline CDR1 and CDR2: MNHEY and SMNVEV (reference sequence). Losses at the gene ends were 2 bases for V and 8 bases for J; bases not matched to a gene: 6. The CDR3 contains 15 residues. Here the CDR3 DNA reads TGTGCCAGCAGTTTAGGGGGGACAGTCCATTCACCCCTCCACTTT. The encoded protein is CASSLGGTVHSPLHF.

The J gene is TRBJ1-4, the V gene TRBV7-2; no firm D call. Germline V gives CDR1 SGHTA, CDR2 FQGNSA. V lost 2 bases, J lost 7 bases, and 5 bases lay in between. The CDR3 is 12 amino acids. CDR3 DNA sequence: TGTGCCAGCAGCTTACTAAGTGAAAAACTGTTTTTT. Protein: CASSLLSEKLFF.

The table lists this clone with a count of one. The J gene is TRBJ2-2, the V gene TRBV12-5, with a possible D match to TRBD2 (6 bases). This CDR3 contains 13 residues. The germline V gene has CDR1 LGHNT and CDR2 FRNRAP. V shed 2 bases and J shed 5 bases, with 6 bases lying between them. The CDR3 coding sequence is TGTGCTAGTGGTTTGAGCGGGACCGGGGAGCTGTTTTTT. Encoded protein: CASGLSGTGELFF.

The V gene is TRBV14, the J gene TRBJ1-1; D call uncertain. V lost 0 bases, J lost 1 base, and 9 bases lay in between. Germline loops: CDR1 SGHDN, CDR2 FVKESK. The CDR3 length is 15 residues. For the CDR3, the DNA is TGTGCCAGCAGCCAAGATTTACTGTCGAACACTGAAGCTTTCTTT. Translated, it gives CASSQDLLSNTEAFF.

V is TRBV9 and J is TRBJ2-1; D perhaps matches TRBD2 (5 bases). This CDR3 spans 14 amino acids. Deletions cut 3 bases from V and 9 bases from J, with 16 bases between. Germline CDR1 reads SGDLS; CDR2 reads YYNGEE. The CDR3 sequence: CASSAVPESGEQFF. The CDR3 DNA is TGTGCCAGCAGCGCCGTTCCGGAGAGCGGTGAGCAGTTCTTC.

This clone was recorded once. The rearrangement links TRBV27 to TRBJ2-7, with 7 bases identical to TRBD1. The CDR3 sequence is 12 residues long. The ends lost 4 bases at V and 11 bases at J; junction bases unmatched: 8. Germline-derived CDR1 and CDR2 are MNHEY and SMNVEV (reference sequence). For the CDR3, the DNA is TGTGCCAGCAGTTCAGACAGGGTTTCGAAGTACTTC. Translated: CASSSDRVSKYF.

V is TRBV27 and J is TRBJ1-2; 9 bases align to TRBD1. V was pared by 2 bases and J by 4 bases, with 2 bases of the junction left unmatched. Germline CDR1 is MNHEY and CDR2 is SMNVEV (reference sequence). This CDR3 region has 14 residues. The DNA of the CDR3 is TGTGCCAGCAGTTTAAGGGACAGGGCCTATGGCTACACCTTC. Protein product: CASSLRDRAYGYTF.

This clone was counted between two and nine times. This chain links TRBV18 with TRBJ1-4; D not resolved. The CDR3 is 15 residues long. CDR1 and CDR2 from the germline V gene are KGHSH and LQKENI. Trimming pared 2 bases from V and 0 bases from J, leaving 7 bases between. CDR3 loop: CASSPEGPTNEKLFF. Written as DNA, the CDR3 is TGTGCCAGCTCACCAGAGGGTCCAACTAATGAAAAACTGTTTTTT.